Following are 7 T cell receptor delta chains from one sample sequenced in a study of γδ T cells in repeated Plasmodium falciparum infection. Flow sorting of PBMC yielded separate Vgamma9/Vdelta2+ and Vdelta2-negative gammadelta T cell populations for bulk repertoire analysis. TCRdb called clones anew from the multiplex PCR reads with CATT. The sample has approximately 53,000 delta-chain clones; approximately 1.7% are singletons. Sample: gamma-delta T cells from blood. The receptors come from a pool of human donors (malaria-infected and uninfected, not separated).

About this clone: TCRdb pairs this DNA with a much larger clone's protein that differs at residue 5, likely a read error; the protein shown was translated from the DNA. The chain employs TRDV1 and TRDJ1; 13 nucleotides line up with TRDD3. TCRdb does not report a J gene; here it was assigned by matching the DNA to germline references. The V segment lost 5 bases and the J segment 5 bases; nucleotides outside the gene matches: 20. Germline V lookup: CDR1 TSWWSYY, CDR2 QGS. The length of the CDR3 is 20 residues. As DNA, the CDR3 is TGTGCTCTTGGGAAACCCTACCCAAACCTCTACTGGGGGATACGAGATAAACTCATCTTT. Its protein product is CALGKPYPNLYWGIRDKLIF.

This clone was found a few times. A read error likely explains why the TCRdb protein, taken from a much larger clone, differs from this DNA's translation at residue 17; the protein shown is translated from the DNA. This chain uses TRDV1 with TRDJ1; 13 bases are a match to TRDD3. The J gene was not available in TCRdb and was assigned here by matching the DNA to germline segments. The V and J ends lost 9 bases and 6 bases, in that order; junction bases with no gene match: 28. Germline CDR1 reads TSWWSYY; CDR2 reads QGS. The CDR3 totals 21 residues. The CDR3 DNA sequence: TGTGCTCTGCGGGTCCTTCCTACGATAATAACTGGGGGATACGCAACTAATAAACTCATCTTT. Amino acids: CALRVLPTIITGGYATNKLIF.

This clone was counted a few times. A far larger clone is only one base removed, so a read error is likely. The same CDR3 also results from other DNA sequences found in this sample. No J gene was named, though the V gene is TRDV1; the table's TRDD3 call for D was not verified on the DNA. Germline V gene data show CDR1 as TSWWSYY and CDR2 as QGS. The CDR3 covers 25 residues. DNA for the CDR3: TGTGCCCTTGGGGAACAAAGTATCAGGTACCCCATTGTGGGGGATACGTTCAGGTACACCGATAAACTCACCTTT. It yields the protein CALGEQSIRYPIVGDTFRYTDKLTF.

This clone came up a few times. TCRdb shows a much larger clone's protein in place of this DNA's translation, and the two differ at residue 5, likely through a read error; the protein shown is translated from the DNA. The V and J genes are TRDV1 and TRDJ1, with TRDD3 matching over 12 bases. Per the germline V gene, CDR1 is TSWWSYY and CDR2 is QGS. With 3 bases clipped from V and 8 bases from J, the junction kept 25 bases outside the gene matches. The CDR3 sequence is 21 residues long. CDR3 coding DNA: TGTGCTCTTGGGGATACCTTAAAATTCACGGGGTACTGGGGGATACTGGGGAAACTCATCTTT. It codes for CALGDTLKFTGYWGILGKLIF.

This clone was found a few times. A far larger clone is just one base off, so this is likely a read error. This CDR3 is also generated by other DNA sequences in the sample. CDR3 region: CACDTLGGGYAERTDKLIF. The CDR3 coding sequence is TGTGCCTGTGACACCCTCGGCGGGGGATACGCGGAAAGGACCGATAAACTCATCTTT. V usage is TRDV2 and J usage is TRDJ1, with TRDD3 matching 10 bases. TCRdb does not report a J gene; here it was assigned by matching the DNA to germline references. The CDR3 contains 19 residues. Losses at the gene ends were 0 bases for V and 2 bases for J; bases not matched to a gene: 14. Germline CDR1 reads GEAIGNYY; CDR2 reads EKD.

This clone appeared a few times. The protein that TCRdb holds for this DNA derives from a much larger clone and differs from the translated DNA at residue 14, which likely indicates a read error; the protein shown here is translated from the DNA. The V gene is TRDV1, the J gene TRDJ1; no firm D call. TCRdb lists no J gene, so it was determined here by aligning the DNA to germline. CDR1 TSWWSYY and CDR2 QGS come from the germline V gene. Between the trimmed V and J ends, which lost 1 base and 1 base, there was a span of 25 bases. This CDR3 comprises 20 residues. CDR3 sequence: CALGEPREWLRVLCTDKLIF. DNA for the CDR3: TGTGCTCTTGGGGAACCACGGGAGTGGCTAAGGGTTTTGTGCACCGATAAACTCATCTTT.

This clone was observed at least ten times. A far larger clone is just one base off, so this is likely a read error. Other DNA sequences in this specimen translate into the identical CDR3. This chain links TRDV1 with TRDJ1, with D tentatively TRDD3 (5 bases). There are 17 residues in the CDR3. V dropped 0 bases and J dropped 8 bases, with 22 bases sitting between them. Germline V gene data show CDR1 as TSWWSYY and CDR2 as QGS. This chain's CDR3 is CALGELERAGESRKLIF. The CDR3 DNA is TGTGCTCTTGGGGAACTCGAAAGAGCCGGGGAATCACGAAAACTCATCTTT.